This T cell receptor (beta chain) was captured by sequencing in a study of somatic mutations in cytotoxic T cells in rheumatoid arthritis. Whole-study context: Patients had 30 ml EDTA blood drawn right after diagnosis, before any treatment. Whole-study findings and limits: In about an eighth of the roughly 60 patients, the largest CD8+ clone exceeded 20% of CD8+ cells. Compared with age-matched healthy controls, rheumatoid arthritis patients did not differ significantly in CD8+ T-cell clonality.

The CDR3 consists of 16 residues. CDR1 and CDR2 (germline): LNHDA, SQIVND (reference sequence). The V gene lost 1 base and the J gene lost 4 bases, with 15 bases spanning the gap. Sequenced by immunoSEQ multiplex PCR; TCRdb stores in-frame clones only, minus some. The sample shows around 20,000 clones, 65% to 70% of them seen only once. In the case of this clone: Its antigen is not known.

The chain has TRBV19 and TRBJ2-3; maybe TRBD2 (7 bases). This receptor was taken from an adult with rheumatoid arthritis. The specimen was CD8+ T cells sorted from blood. CDR3 in amino acids: CASSIGSGGPADTQYF. As DNA, the CDR3 is TGTGCCAGTAGTATAGGATCCGGGGGGCCCGCAGATACGCAGTATTTT. Complete variable domain (other parts from reference TRBV19 and TRBJ2-3): DGGITQSPKYLFRKEGQNVTLSCEQNLNHDAMYWYRQDPGQGLRLIYYSQIVNDFQKGDIAEGYSVSREKKESFPLTVTSAQKNPTAFYLCASSIGSGGPADTQYFGPGTRLTVL.